The 26 T cell receptor beta chains in this list originate from one sample, sequenced in a study of blood T cell repertoires in COVID-19. Assay used: immunoSEQ multiplex PCR; TCRdb lists only in-frame clones, some missing. The sample has approximately 330,000 clones, roughly 90% seen once. Sequenced input: peripheral blood. All receptors come from a young man with COVID-19, enrolled during active disease.

The DNA of the CDR3 is TGTGCCAGCAGTGAAACGGACCAAATACGGGGGTATGAGCAGTTCTTC. Protein sequence: CASSETDQIRGYEQFF. This chain links TRBV2 with TRBJ2-1; perhaps TRBD2 as D (6 bases). This CDR3 has 16 amino acids. V shed 2 bases and J shed 8 bases, with 19 bases lying between them. Germline loops: CDR1 SNHLY, CDR2 FYNNEI.

This rearrangement joins TRBV3-1 (or the pseudogene TRBV3-2) to TRBJ2-5; no firm D call. Looked up from germline, CDR1 is LGHDT and CDR2 is YNNKEL (reference sequence). The germline V and J ends were trimmed by 0 bases and 9 bases, with 14 bases remaining between them. The CDR3 is 14 amino acids. The CDR3 DNA follows: TGTGCCAGCAGCCAAGAAGAGGTCCTCCCTTCCCAGTACTTC. It yields the protein CASSQEEVLPSQYF.

The genes are TRBV5-1 and TRBJ2-1; 8 positions match TRBD1. Germline loops: CDR1 SGHRS, CDR2 YFSETQ. The trim removed 3 bases at V and 8 bases at J, leaving 16 bases unmatched. The CDR3 is made up of 17 amino acids. The CDR3 nucleotides read TGCGCCAGCAGCTGGGGACAGGCCGGGCTTGTAGTTTATGAGCAGTTCTTC. Protein sequence: CASSWGQAGLVVYEQFF. Together with reference TRBV5-1 and TRBJ2-1, the CDR3 gives the full variable domain: KAGVTQTPRYLIKTRGQQVTLSCSPISGHRSVSWYQQTPGQGLQFLFEYFSETQRNKGNFPGRFSGRQFSNSRSEMNVSTLELGDSALYLCASSWGQAGLVVYEQFFGPGTRLTVL.

The gene calls are TRBV5-8 and TRBJ1-2; TRBD1 matches at 7 bases. CDR1 and CDR2 (germline): SGHTS, YDEGEE. The ends lost 4 bases at V and 3 bases at J; junction bases unmatched: 3. This CDR3 region has 13 residues. CDR3: CASSATGYYGYTF. Here the CDR3 DNA reads TGTGCCAGCAGCGCGACAGGGTACTATGGCTACACCTTC. Full variable domain (outside the CDR3, taken from reference TRBV5-8 and TRBJ1-2): EAGVTQSPTHLIKTRGQQATLRCSPISGHTSVYWYQQALGLGLQFLLWYDEGEERNRGNFPPRFSGRQFPNYSSELNVNALELEDSALYLCASSATGYYGYTFGSGTRLTVV.

This rearrangement joins TRBV27 to TRBJ2-3; D is unclear. The CDR3 runs 13 residues. V was trimmed by 3 bases and J by 0 bases, leaving 4 bases between them. Germline V CDR1 and CDR2: MNHEY, SMNVEV (reference sequence). The CDR3 region has the DNA TGTGCCAGCAGTTTTCGGAGCACAGATACGCAGTATTTT. This encodes CASSFRSTDTQYF.

The rearrangement joins TRBV5-4 to TRBJ2-7; 9 bases line up with TRBD2. Trimming removed 4 bases from V and 5 bases from J; junction bases left unmatched: 7. This CDR3 has 14 residues. Germline CDR1 is SGHNT and CDR2 is YYREEE (reference sequence). DNA of the CDR3: TGTGCCAGCAGCGCGGGACTAGCCCCCAACGAGCAGTACTTC. As protein: CASSAGLAPNEQYF.

The count of this clone is one. The chain uses TRBV19 and TRBJ2-1; 11 nucleotides line up with TRBD2. The CDR3 sequence is 16 residues long. CDR1 and CDR2 from the germline V gene are LNHDA and SQIVND (reference sequence). Losses at the gene ends were 6 bases for V and 0 bases for J; bases not matched to a gene: 4. In DNA, the CDR3 is TGTGCCAGTAGGAGGGGACTAGCGGACTCCTACAATGAGCAGTTCTTC. Translation: CASRRGLADSYNEQFF.

This chain links TRBV5-1 with TRBJ2-7; 13 nucleotides agree with TRBD2. CDR3 length: 17 residues. Trimming took 0 bases from V and 4 from J; bases not matched to a gene: 7. The germline V gene encodes CDR1 SGHRS and CDR2 YFSETQ. Written as DNA, the CDR3 is TGCGCCAGCAGCTTGGGACTAGCGGGAGGTTTTCGGTACGAGCAGTACTTC. It is translated as CASSLGLAGGFRYEQYF.

J is TRBJ2-4 and V is TRBV7-2; D is undetermined. The V gene lost 1 base and the J gene lost 0 bases, with 10 bases spanning the gap. The CDR3 runs 16 residues. CDR1 and CDR2 (germline): SGHTA, FQGNSA. The CDR3 DNA sequence: TGTGCCAGCAGCTTAGGAAACTTCTTAGCCAAAAACATTCAGTACTTC. Its translation: CASSLGNFLAKNIQYF.

The rearrangement uses TRBV11-2 and TRBJ1-1; no definite D call. V was shortened by 6 bases and J by 3 bases, with 23 bases between the two germline ends. Looked up from germline, CDR1 is SGHAT and CDR2 is FQNNGV. CDR3 size: 17 residues. CDR3 loop: CASRTGGIWVTDTEAFF. The CDR3 coding sequence is TGTGCCAGCAGAACCGGAGGGATTTGGGTTACTGACACTGAAGCTTTCTTT.

The J gene is TRBJ2-7, the V gene TRBV20-1, with 9 bases lining up with TRBD1. Per the germline V gene, CDR1 is DFQATT and CDR2 is SNEGSKA (reference sequence). With V trimmed by 3 bases and J by 1 base, 10 bases remained unmatched. This CDR3 has 16 amino acids. The DNA for the CDR3 is TGCAGTGCTAGTGACCCAACCGGGACAGGGTCCTACGAGCAGTACTTC. The encoded protein is CSASDPTGTGSYEQYF.

This chain joins TRBV7-2 and TRBJ2-7, with 7 bases identical to TRBD2. Germline V gene lookup returns CDR1 SGHTA and CDR2 FQGNSA. The V segment lost 4 bases and the J segment 2 bases; nucleotides outside the gene matches: 8. The CDR3 has 15 amino acids. CDR3 loop: CASSSRWGGPYEQYF. The CDR3, as DNA: TGTGCCAGCAGCTCCAGGTGGGGGGGACCCTACGAGCAGTACTTC.

The chain employs TRBV4-2 and TRBJ2-3; 7 bases map to TRBD2. The CDR3 loop spans 15 amino acids. Per germline, CDR1 LGHNA and CDR2 YNFKEQ. J lost 5 bases, V lost 0 bases, and 5 bases had no gene match. CDR3 loop: CASSQDRTRKDTQYF. The CDR3 coding sequence is TGTGCCAGCAGCCAAGATCGGACTAGAAAAGATACGCAGTATTTT.

The chain combines TRBV29-1 with TRBJ2-1; 9 bases map to TRBD1. Trimming cost V 7 bases and J 7 bases; bases outside gene matches: 11. The CDR3 runs to 14 residues. Germline V gene sequence: CDR1 SQVTM, CDR2 ANQGSEA. DNA of the CDR3: TGCAGCGGTCCTCGTCCCGGGACAGGGAATGAGCAGTTCTTC. Translating gives CSGPRPGTGNEQFF.

The gene calls are TRBV25-1 and TRBJ1-5, with a possible D match to TRBD1 (6 bases). The length of the CDR3 is 18 residues. V gave up 5 bases and J gave up 3 bases, with 23 bases separating them. Germline V CDR1 and CDR2: MGHDK, SYGVNS. The CDR3 DNA is TGTGCCAGCAGTCCCCTGGGGGCAGGCGTCGACTCCAATCAGCCCCAGCATTTT. Protein product: CASSPLGAGVDSNQPQHF.

The chain has TRBV19 and TRBJ2-6, with 7 bases identical to TRBD1. Germline CDR1 reads LNHDA; CDR2 reads SQIVND (reference sequence). With V trimmed by 1 base and J by 6 bases, 6 bases remained unmatched. The CDR3 length is 16 residues. CDR3 loop: CASSIVSGGQANVLTF. The CDR3, as DNA: TGTGCCAGTAGTATAGTGTCAGGGGGACAGGCCAACGTCCTGACTTTC.

The chain carries TRBV27 and TRBJ2-1, with 8 bases identical to TRBD1. CDR1 and CDR2 from the germline V gene are MNHEY and SMNVEV (reference sequence). Trimming removed 6 bases from V and 4 bases from J; junction bases left unmatched: 5. CDR3 length: 14 residues. As DNA, the CDR3 is TGTGCCAGCAGCCCCCGGACAGGGTACAATGAGCAGTTCTTC. Amino acid sequence: CASSPRTGYNEQFF.

The genes are TRBV27 and TRBJ2-3; TRBD2 matches 13 bases. CDR3 length equals 18 residues. Losses at the gene ends were 4 bases for V and 3 bases for J; bases not matched to a gene: 10. Germline loops: CDR1 MNHEY, CDR2 SMNVEV (reference sequence). For the CDR3, the DNA is TGTGCCAGCAGTTCCGTCCGGGGACTAGCGGGAAGTACAGATACGCAGTATTTT. Encoded protein: CASSSVRGLAGSTDTQYF.

The J gene is TRBJ1-1, the V gene TRBV19; no reliable D call. This CDR3 spans 15 amino acids. Germline V gene sequence: CDR1 LNHDA, CDR2 SQIVND (reference sequence). The germline V and J ends were trimmed by 1 base and 4 bases, with 13 bases remaining between them. The DNA for the CDR3 is TGTGCCAGTAGTATAGTGGGCACCTTGGCCACTGAAGCTTTCTTT. It codes for CASSIVGTLATEAFF.

The chain employs TRBV27 and TRBJ2-1; 7 bases are a match to TRBD2. Unmatched junction bases numbered 11, after V lost 6 bases and J lost 12 bases. Germline CDR1 is MNHEY and CDR2 is SMNVEV (reference sequence). The CDR3 length is 13 residues. CDR3 nucleotide sequence: TGTGCCAGCAGGACCCACGGGGCTAGCGGGCAGTTCTTC. This gives the protein CASRTHGASGQFF.

This clone was seen just once. The rearrangement uses TRBV7-9 and TRBJ1-2; 9 positions match TRBD1. Per the germline V gene, CDR1 is SEHNR and CDR2 is FQNEAQ (reference sequence). V lost 4 bases, J lost 1 base, and 4 bases stayed unmatched. The CDR3 extends over 15 amino acids. The CDR3 DNA reads as TGTGCCAGCAGCTCAGGGACAGGGAATAACTATGGCTACACCTTC. The encoded protein is CASSSGTGNNYGYTF. The complete variable domain, with remaining parts taken from reference TRBV7-9 and TRBJ1-2, reads DTGVSQNPRHKITKRGQNVTFRCDPISEHNRLYWYRQTLGQGPEFLTYFQNEAQLEKSRLLSDRFSAERPKGSFSTLEIQRTEQGDSAMYLCASSSGTGNNYGYTFGSGTRLTVV.

This chain joins TRBV6-2 or TRBV6-3 and TRBJ2-1; TRBD1 matches at 10 bases. This CDR3 spans 16 amino acids. V lost 6 bases and J lost 2; bases outside the gene matches: 7. CDR1 is MNHEY and CDR2 is SVGEGT in the germline V gene. The chain's CDR3 is CASSRPGTGAYNEQFF. CDR3 sequence (DNA): TGTGCCAGCAGCAGACCCGGGACAGGGGCCTACAATGAGCAGTTCTTC.

The V gene is TRBV7-2, the J gene TRBJ2-7; no clear D. This CDR3 has 14 amino acids. CDR1 SGHTA and CDR2 FQGNSA come from the germline V gene. V dropped 0 bases and J dropped 3 bases, with 9 bases sitting between them. The DNA for the CDR3 is TGTGCCAGCAGCTTAGCTGGGCCGAACTACGAGCAGTACTTC. Amino acids: CASSLAGPNYEQYF.

Only a few counts were recorded for this clone. The rearrangement links TRBV4-3 to TRBJ1-5, with 7 bases that match TRBD1. Germline loops: CDR1 LGHNA, CDR2 YSLEER. Losses at the gene ends were 0 bases for V and 5 bases for J; bases not matched to a gene: 7. The CDR3 runs 16 residues. CDR3 coding DNA: TGCGCCAGCAGCCAAGACGGAAACAGGGGTGATCAGCCCCAGCATTTT. Its protein product is CASSQDGNRGDQPQHF.

The chain joins TRBV15 to TRBJ1-3, with TRBD1 matching over 7 bases. The germline CDR1 and CDR2 sequences are LNHNV and YYDKDF (reference sequence). This CDR3 is built from 15 residues. Trimming took 0 bases from V and 2 from J; bases not matched to a gene: 1. CDR3 coding DNA: TGTGCCACCAGCAGAGAAGGGGGCACTGGAAACACCATATATTTT. Translation: CATSREGGTGNTIYF.

This chain uses TRBV6-5 with TRBJ1-4; 7 nucleotides agree with TRBD1. CDR1 is MNHEY and CDR2 is SVGAGI in the germline V gene. The CDR3 runs 14 residues. V was pared by 6 bases and J by 5 bases, with 6 bases of the junction left unmatched. The chain's CDR3 is CASSTGAYNEKLFF. The CDR3 nucleotides read TGTGCCAGCAGCACAGGGGCGTACAATGAAAAACTGTTTTTT.